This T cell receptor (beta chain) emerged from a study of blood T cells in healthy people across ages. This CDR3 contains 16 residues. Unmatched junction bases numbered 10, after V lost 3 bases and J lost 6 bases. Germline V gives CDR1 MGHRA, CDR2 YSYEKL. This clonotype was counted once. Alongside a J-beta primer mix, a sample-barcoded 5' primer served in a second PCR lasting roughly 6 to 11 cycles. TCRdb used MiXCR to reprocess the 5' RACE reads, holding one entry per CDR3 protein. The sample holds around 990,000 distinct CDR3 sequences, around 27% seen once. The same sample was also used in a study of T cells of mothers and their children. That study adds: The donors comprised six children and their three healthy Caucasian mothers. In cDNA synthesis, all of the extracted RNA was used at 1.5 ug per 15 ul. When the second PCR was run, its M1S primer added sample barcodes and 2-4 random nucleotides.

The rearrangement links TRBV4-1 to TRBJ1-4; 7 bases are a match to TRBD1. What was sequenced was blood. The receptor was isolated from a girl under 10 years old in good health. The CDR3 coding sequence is TGCGCCAGCAGCCATTGGCAGGGGGAGAGTGATGAAAAACTGTTTTTT. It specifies CASSHWQGESDEKLFF.